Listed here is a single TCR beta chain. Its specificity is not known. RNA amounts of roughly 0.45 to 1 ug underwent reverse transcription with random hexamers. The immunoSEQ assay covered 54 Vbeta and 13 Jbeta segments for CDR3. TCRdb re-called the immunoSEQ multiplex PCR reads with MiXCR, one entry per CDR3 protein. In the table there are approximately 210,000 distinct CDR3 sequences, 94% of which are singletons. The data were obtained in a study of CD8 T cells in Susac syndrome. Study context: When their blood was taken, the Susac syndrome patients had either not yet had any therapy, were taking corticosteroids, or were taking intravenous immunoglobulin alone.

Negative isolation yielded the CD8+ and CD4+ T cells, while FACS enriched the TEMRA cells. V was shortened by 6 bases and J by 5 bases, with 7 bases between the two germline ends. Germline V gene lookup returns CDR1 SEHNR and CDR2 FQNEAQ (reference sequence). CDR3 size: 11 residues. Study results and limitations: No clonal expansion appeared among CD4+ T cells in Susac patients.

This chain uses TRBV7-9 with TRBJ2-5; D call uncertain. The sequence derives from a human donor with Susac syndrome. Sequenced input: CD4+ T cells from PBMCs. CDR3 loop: CASSEVETQYF. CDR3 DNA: TGTGCCAGCAGTGAGGTTGAGACCCAGTACTTC.